The 26 T cell receptor beta chains reported below all come from one sample, sequenced in a study of T-cell memory formation after mild COVID-19 (dated by TCRdb to the early 2020s). Libraries were prepared through 5' RACE. Sequencer: Illumina NovaSeq 6000. TCRdb took the public reads, trimmed them with fastp at Q25, ran MiXCR for clone calling and kept in-frame beta chains. Rows are unified per CDR3 protein, each entry keeping the most common DNA and genes. In this sample the table shows 410,000 or so distinct CDR3 sequences, 20% to 30% of which occur a single time. Jointly, the top ten make up around 13% of the sample. The specimen sequenced was PBMCs or a T cell subset sorted from them (not recorded which). Receptors were obtained from an adult woman who had mild COVID-19 (a few samples of this study predate the infection). The sample titles of this study are shuffled in the database, so cell type and time point are left out; the donor was told from shared clones.

The V and J genes are TRBV24-1 and TRBJ2-1, with 7 bases that match TRBD2. This CDR3 is 14 amino acids long. Trimming cost V 4 bases and J 6 bases; bases outside gene matches: 5. Germline lookup yields CDR1 KGHDR and CDR2 SFDVKD. CDR3 protein: CATSDLGRGNEQFF. The CDR3 DNA sequence: TGTGCCACCAGTGACCTGGGGAGGGGCAATGAGCAGTTCTTC.

This sequence joins TRBV4-3 and TRBJ2-1; D not certain. Germline V gene sequence: CDR1 LGHNA, CDR2 YSLEER. The ends were cut back, 0 bases at V and 0 bases at J, with 9 bases in the middle. This CDR3 contains 16 residues. The CDR3 region has the DNA TGCGCCAGCAGCCAAGAGGCCAGGACCTCCTACAATGAGCAGTTCTTC. Translating it yields CASSQEARTSYNEQFF.

There are a few counts of this clonotype. This chain joins TRBV15 and TRBJ2-5; the D gene is possibly TRBD2 (6 bases). The CDR3 length is 14 residues. V was clipped by 1 base and J by 2 bases, with 8 bases between them. Germline V gene data show CDR1 as LNHNV and CDR2 as YYDKDF (reference sequence). The CDR3 here is CATSRGGAQETQYF. CDR3 in DNA: TGTGCCACCAGCAGAGGCGGGGCTCAAGAGACCCAGTACTTC.

This clonotype was observed a few times. V is TRBV3-1 and J is TRBJ2-7; D is uncertain. From germline, CDR1 is LGHDT and CDR2 YNNKEL (reference sequence). Trimming removed 0 bases at V and 10 bases at J, with 1 base between. The length of the CDR3 is 9 residues. DNA of the CDR3: TGTGCCAGCAGCCAAGACCAGTACTTC. Translated, it gives CASSQDQYF.

This clonotype turned up a few times. J is TRBJ2-3 and V is TRBV6-2 or TRBV6-3; D not certain. V dropped 1 base and J dropped 6 bases, with 5 bases sitting between them. Germline values: CDR1 MNHEY, CDR2 SVGEGT. This CDR3 spans 12 amino acids. This chain's CDR3 is CASSYYSDTQYF. DNA for the CDR3: TGTGCCAGCAGTTACTATTCCGATACGCAGTATTTT.

This clonotype has a handful of counts. The chain joins TRBV5-1 to TRBJ2-6; 8 bases match TRBD1. The CDR3 sequence is 17 residues long. The J segment lost 0 bases and the V segment lost 3 bases, leaving 5 bases of the junction unmatched. Germline V gene lookup returns CDR1 SGHRS and CDR2 YFSETQ. The CDR3 region has the DNA TGCGCCAGCAGCTGGACAGGGCTCTACTCTGGGGCCAACGTCCTGACTTTC. This codes for CASSWTGLYSGANVLTF.

Concerning this clonotype itself: One junction end does not reproduce the germline sequence, and a read error may be involved. This sequence joins TRBV10-3 and TRBJ2-5; TRBD1 matches 9 bases. Germline CDR1 is ENHRY and CDR2 is SYGVKD. The CDR3 runs to 12 residues. The CDR3 DNA sequence: TGTGCCATCTCGGGACAGGGAGAGTCCCAGTACTTC. It translates to CAISGQGESQYF.

The J gene is TRBJ2-1, the V gene TRBV24-1; no clear D. The germline V gene encodes CDR1 KGHDR and CDR2 SFDVKD. Trimming took 2 bases from V and 6 from J, leaving 7 bases between them. The CDR3 contains 13 residues. The CDR3 DNA reads as TGTGCCACCAGTGATTCTAACAGCAATGAGCAGTTCTTC. Amino acid sequence: CATSDSNSNEQFF.

In this sample, this clonotype turned up a few times. The chain is built from TRBV7-9 and TRBJ2-3; D is uncertain. The CDR3 is 14 amino acids. Germline values: CDR1 SEHNR, CDR2 FQNEAQ (reference sequence). V was trimmed by 2 bases and J by 0 bases, leaving 6 bases between them. CDR3 bases: TGTGCCAGCAGCTTACACACTAGCACAGATACGCAGTATTTT. Translating gives CASSLHTSTDTQYF.

This clonotype came up many times. The rearrangement joins TRBV12-3 or TRBV12-4 to TRBJ2-3, with TRBD1 identical over 7 bases. The V gene end was trimmed by 3 bases and the J gene end by 12 bases; junction bases not matched to a gene: 6. The CDR3 has 12 amino acids. CDR3 sequence (DNA): TGTGCCAGCAGTTTCTCTGACAGGGTCCAGTATTTT. It yields the protein CASSFSDRVQYF.

V gene TRBV5-1 combines with J gene TRBJ2-5; 8 bases map to TRBD2. V lost 3 bases to trimming and J lost 1 base; unmatched junction nucleotides: 5. This CDR3 region has 15 residues. Germline CDR1 is SGHRS and CDR2 is YFSETQ. The DNA of the CDR3 is TGCGCCAGCAGCTCCGGACTAGCCCTCCAAGAGACCCAGTACTTC. Encoded protein: CASSSGLALQETQYF.

This rearrangement joins TRBV9 to TRBJ1-1; 7 nucleotides agree with TRBD1. Germline CDR1 is SGDLS and CDR2 is YYNGEE. The junction had 7 bases not matched to a gene; V was cut back by 0 bases and J by 5 bases. The CDR3 is 15 amino acids. The chain's CDR3 is CASSVAETGWTEAFF. The DNA for the CDR3 is TGTGCCAGCAGCGTAGCCGAGACAGGGTGGACTGAAGCTTTCTTT.

This chain links TRBV24-1 with TRBJ2-3, with unresolved D. V shed 4 bases and J shed 6 bases, with 16 bases lying between them. CDR3 length: 15 residues. Germline-derived CDR1 and CDR2 are KGHDR and SFDVKD. CDR3 in DNA: TGTGCCACCAGTGACTCAATGGACCCCCCCGATACGCAGTATTTT. It specifies CATSDSMDPPDTQYF.

This clonotype has just a few counts. The rearrangement joins TRBV2 to TRBJ2-3; a possible D gene is TRBD1 (5 bases). The V gene lost 7 bases and the J gene lost 6 bases, with 14 bases spanning the gap. The CDR3 extends over 13 amino acids. Germline V CDR1 and CDR2: SNHLY, FYNNEI. CDR3 sequence: CASKSRQGDTQYF. The CDR3 bases are TGTGCCAGCAAAAGTCGCCAGGGTGATACGCAGTATTTT. Combining the CDR3 with reference TRBV2 and TRBJ2-3 gives the whole variable domain EPEVTQTPSHQVTQMGQEVILRCVPISNHLYFYWYRQILGQKVEFLVSFYNNEISEKSEIFDDQFSVERPDGSNFTLKIRSTKLEDSAMYFCASKSRQGDTQYFGPGTRLTVL.

Concerning this clonotype itself: Since a much larger clone is just one base distant, this may be a read error. This rearrangement joins TRBV27 to TRBJ2-7; the match to TRBD1 covers 7 bases. The CDR3 contains 14 residues. After removal of 5 bases from V and 3 bases from J, the junction contained 7 bases not matched to a gene. The germline V gene has CDR1 MNHEY and CDR2 SMNVEV (reference sequence). The CDR3 nucleotides read TGTGCCAGCAGTCCCGGGACAGTGGACTACGAGCAGTACTTC. Translated, it gives CASSPGTVDYEQYF.

There are many counts of this clonotype. The rearrangement links TRBV10-2 to TRBJ2-5; 7 bases line up with TRBD1. V shed 1 base, J shed 2 bases, and the junction held 13 bases outside the gene matches. The length of the CDR3 is 18 residues. The germline V gene encodes CDR1 WSHSY and CDR2 SAAADI. The CDR3: CASSEFPSEARGQETQYF. In DNA, the CDR3 is TGCGCCAGCAGTGAGTTCCCTTCTGAAGCCAGGGGGCAAGAGACCCAGTACTTC.

Only a few counts were recorded for this clonotype. This chain links TRBV6-6 with TRBJ1-1; weak D call: TRBD1 (5 bases). Trimming removed 4 bases at V and 1 base at J, with 16 bases between. The CDR3 covers 16 residues. Per germline, CDR1 MNHNY and CDR2 SVGAGI (reference sequence). CDR3 sequence reads: CASSSPDSPANTEAFF. DNA of the CDR3: TGTGCCAGCAGTTCCCCCGACAGTCCCGCGAACACTGAAGCTTTCTTT.

V is TRBV11-2 and J is TRBJ2-2; 8 bases fit TRBD2. Unmatched junction bases numbered 14, after V lost 6 bases and J lost 8 bases. CDR1 is SGHAT, CDR2 FQNNGV, per germline. This CDR3 contains 16 residues. CDR3 amino acids: CASRLRVGSGDGELFF. In DNA form, the CDR3 reads TGTGCCAGCAGACTCCGGGTCGGTAGCGGGGATGGGGAGCTGTTTTTT. Drawing the rest from reference TRBV11-2 and TRBJ2-2, the complete variable domain is EAGVAQSPRYKIIEKRQSVAFWCNPISGHATLYWYQQILGQGPKLLIQFQNNGVVDDSQLPKDRFSAERLKGVDSTLKIQPAKLEDSAVYLCASRLRVGSGDGELFFGEGSRLTVL.

The J gene is TRBJ1-2, the V gene TRBV18; TRBD1 is a possible D gene (6 bases). Trimming pared 4 bases from V and 5 bases from J, leaving 17 bases between. CDR1 and CDR2 (germline): KGHSH, LQKENI. The CDR3 loop spans 15 amino acids. Written as DNA, the CDR3 is TGTGCCAGCTCACACACCACAGGGACCGGATATGGCTACACCTTC. It encodes CASSHTTGTGYGYTF.

The chain has TRBV19 and TRBJ2-1, with no clear D. The length of the CDR3 is 17 residues. Germline-derived CDR1 and CDR2 are LNHDA and SQIVND (reference sequence). Trimming cost V 2 bases and J 8 bases, with 22 bases left between them. The CDR3 DNA sequence: TGTGCCAGTAGTATATTATCGTCCTTCAATAAGGTGGATGAGCAGTTCTTC. This encodes CASSILSSFNKVDEQFF.

The genes are TRBV7-6 and TRBJ2-1; TRBD1 is a possible D gene (6 bases). V was clipped by 2 bases and J by 5 bases, with 16 bases between them. The germline CDR1 and CDR2 sequences are SGHVS and FNYEAQ. This CDR3 has 16 residues. The CDR3 DNA is TGTGCCAGCAGCTTACCGACAGGCCCCACAAACAATGAGCAGTTCTTC. Protein sequence: CASSLPTGPTNNEQFF. Filled out from reference TRBV7-6 and TRBJ2-1, the complete variable domain reads GAGVSQSPRYKVTKRGQDVALRCDPISGHVSLYWYRQALGQGPEFLTYFNYEAQQDKSGLPNDRFSAERPEGSISTLTIQRTEQRDSAMYRCASSLPTGPTNNEQFFGPGTRLTVL.

This clonotype has just a few counts. The chain carries TRBV5-5 and TRBJ2-3, with D unresolved. Trimming removed 5 bases from V and 0 bases from J, with 13 bases in between. This CDR3 has 15 amino acids. Germline lookup yields CDR1 SGHKS and CDR2 YYEKEE (reference sequence). The CDR3 loop is CASRRWGTSTDTQYF. The CDR3 coding sequence is TGTGCCAGCAGAAGATGGGGTACTAGCACAGATACGCAGTATTTT. The full variable domain, completed using reference TRBV5-5 and TRBJ2-3, is DAGVTQSPTHLIKTRGQQVTLRCSPISGHKSVSWYQQVLGQGPQFIFQYYEKEERGRGNFPDRFSARQFPNYSSELNVNALLLGDSALYLCASRRWGTSTDTQYFGPGTRLTVL.

The chain uses TRBV29-1 and TRBJ2-1; TRBD1 aligns across 12 bases. The CDR3 consists of 18 residues. V was pared by 6 bases and J by 1 base, with 13 bases of the junction left unmatched. Germline loops: CDR1 SQVTM, CDR2 ANQGSEA. Here the CDR3 DNA reads TGCAGCGTAGCCGGGACAGGGGGCCTCATAGAGTCCTACAATGAGCAGTTCTTC. It codes for CSVAGTGGLIESYNEQFF.

In this sample, this clonotype turned up many times. This chain connects TRBV4-2 to TRBJ2-7; D is ambiguous. This CDR3 is built from 15 residues. CDR1 is LGHNA, CDR2 YNFKEQ, per germline. Trimming stripped 0 bases from V and 0 bases from J, with 9 bases between. CDR3 amino acids: CASSQEGSNSYEQYF. The CDR3 bases are TGTGCCAGCAGCCAAGAGGGGTCGAACTCCTACGAGCAGTACTTC.

A few counts support this clonotype. CDR3: CAIRNPGPRELFSYNEQFF. The CDR3 DNA sequence: TGTGCCATCAGGAATCCGGGACCGAGGGAGTTATTCTCCTACAATGAGCAGTTCTTC. This sequence joins TRBV10-3 and TRBJ2-1; D may correspond to TRBD1 or TRBD2 (5 bases each). Trimming pared 6 bases from V and 0 bases from J, leaving 24 bases between. The CDR3 has 19 residues. Germline V lookup: CDR1 ENHRY, CDR2 SYGVKD.

This clonotype appeared a few times. The chain uses TRBV12-3 or TRBV12-4 and TRBJ2-3, with 8 bases matching TRBD2. V trimming: 5 bases; J trimming: 0 bases; junction bases outside the gene matches: 4. The CDR3 extends over 15 amino acids. The CDR3 sequence is CASSKLAVSTDTQYF. CDR3 sequence (DNA): TGTGCCAGCAGTAAACTAGCGGTGAGCACAGATACGCAGTATTTT.